This T cell receptor beta chain was identified during a study of T cell changes during pregnancy in multiple sclerosis. From germline, CDR1 is SGHRS and CDR2 YFSETQ. There are 16 residues in the CDR3. The V end lost 0 bases, the J end lost 3 bases, and 12 bases lay between the germline ends. The protocol was immunoSEQ multiplex PCR, while the TCRdb copy is restricted to in-frame clones and leaves out a portion. The table includes about 75,000 clones, more than 80% detected once. The material sequenced was peripheral blood, taken in the first trimester of pregnancy. J is TRBJ2-2 and V is TRBV5-1; perhaps TRBD1 as D (6 bases). This receptor was identified in a female donor in good health, enrolled as a control in a pregnancy study. The CDR3 coding sequence is TGCGCCAGCAGCTTGGTGGTGGGGGCGGACACCGGGGAGCTGTTTTTT. Protein product: CASSLVVGADTGELFF. Combining the CDR3 with reference TRBV5-1 and TRBJ2-2 gives the whole variable domain KAGVTQTPRYLIKTRGQQVTLSCSPISGHRSVSWYQQTPGQGLQFLFEYFSETQRNKGNFPGRFSGRQFSNSRSEMNVSTLELGDSALYLCASSLVVGADTGELFFGEGSRLTVL.